One and the same sample provided the 11 T cell receptor beta chains below, sequenced in a study of T cells in Graves' hyperthyroidism and ophthalmopathy. RNA transcripts were the template for amplifying TCR beta CDR3 regions. The TCR CDR3 was amplified in a first-round RT-PCR using the HTBI primer set. TCRdb fed the multiplex PCR reads into MiXCR, producing one record per CDR3 protein. Of approximately 430,000 distinct CDR3 sequences listed, around 14% were seen once; the top ten hold roughly 14%. Sequenced material: blood. These receptors all come from a woman between 18 and 29 years old with Graves' hyperthyroidism.

This clonotype was recorded at least ten times. This chain links TRBV7-9 with TRBJ2-2; 9 bases are a match to TRBD2. Germline assignment: CDR1 SEHNR and CDR2 FQNEAQ (reference sequence). Trimming at V came to 5 bases and at J to 3 bases, leaving 13 bases not matched to a gene. The CDR3 consists of 18 residues. In DNA, the CDR3 is TGTGCCAGCAGCGGACCGGCTAGCGGGGCCCGGGACACCGGGGAGCTGTTTTTT. It translates to CASSGPASGARDTGELFF.

This clonotype has only a few counts. The chain combines TRBV6-2 or TRBV6-3 with TRBJ1-4, with D hard to call. Trimming shortened V by 1 base and J by 7 bases, and 13 bases separated the two germline ends. The CDR3 has 15 amino acids. Germline V gene sequence: CDR1 MNHEY, CDR2 SVGEGT. CDR3 nucleotides: TGTGCCAGCAGTTACTACTTAACAGAACCTGAAAAACTGTTTTTT. Translating gives CASSYYLTEPEKLFF.

The V and J genes are TRBV6-2 or TRBV6-3 and TRBJ2-5; 7 bases line up with TRBD2. V lost 6 bases, J lost 3 bases, and 4 bases stayed unmatched. CDR3 length: 13 amino acids. Germline CDR1 and CDR2: MNHEY and SVGEGT. The CDR3 sequence: CASRLAGEETQYF. The DNA for the CDR3 is TGTGCCAGCAGGTTGGCGGGGGAAGAGACCCAGTACTTC.

This clonotype was recorded at least ten times. The rearrangement joins TRBV7-8 to TRBJ2-7; D uncertain. The germline V gene encodes CDR1 SGHVS and CDR2 FQNEAQ. Trimming took off 2 bases at V and 2 bases at J, with 10 bases between the two ends. The CDR3 spans 14 residues. DNA for the CDR3: TGTGCCAGCAGCTTAATAGGCTCCACCTACGAGCAGTACTTC. This encodes CASSLIGSTYEQYF.

This clonotype showed up many times. The rearrangement joins TRBV11-2 to TRBJ1-2; perhaps TRBD1 as D (5 bases). CDR1 is SGHAT, CDR2 FQNNGV, per germline. CDR3 length: 14 residues. The V end lost 2 bases, the J end lost 3 bases, and 10 bases lay between the germline ends. CDR3 coding DNA: TGTGCCAGCAGCTTAATAGGGGCTGACTATGGCTACACCTTC. This encodes CASSLIGADYGYTF. Together with reference TRBV11-2 and TRBJ1-2, the CDR3 gives the full variable domain: EAGVAQSPRYKIIEKRQSVAFWCNPISGHATLYWYQQILGQGPKLLIQFQNNGVVDDSQLPKDRFSAERLKGVDSTLKIQPAKLEDSAVYLCASSLIGADYGYTFGSGTRLTVV.

The rearrangement links TRBV3-1 to TRBJ1-5; the match to TRBD1 covers 7 bases. The germline V gene encodes CDR1 LGHDT and CDR2 YNNKEL (reference sequence). There are 19 residues in the CDR3. CDR3 DNA sequence: TGTGCGAGCGGCCAAGTAGGAGCAGGGGGTTCGGATAGCAATCAGCCCCAGCATTTT. This codes for CASGQVGAGGSDSNQPQHF.

This clonotype was found many times. The V and J genes are TRBV7-2 and TRBJ1-1; no clear D. The ends were cut back, 5 bases at V and 5 bases at J, with 6 bases in the middle. This CDR3 is built from 11 residues. Germline-derived CDR1 and CDR2 are SGHTA and FQGNSA. The CDR3 spells CASSAGTEAFF. In DNA, the CDR3 is TGTGCCAGCAGCGCCGGAACTGAAGCTTTCTTT.

In its sample, this clonotype was seen a few times. The chain links TRBV12-3 or TRBV12-4 to TRBJ2-7; D remains unclear. The CDR3 length is 14 residues. V gave up 3 bases and J gave up 2 bases, with 11 bases separating them. This CDR3 is CASSLGHSPYEQYF. DNA of the CDR3: TGTGCCAGCAGTTTGGGCCATAGCCCCTACGAGCAGTACTTC.

The rearrangement uses TRBV11-1 and TRBJ2-4; the match to TRBD2 covers 7 bases. The CDR3 loop spans 13 amino acids. Losses at the gene ends were 8 bases for V and 7 bases for J; bases not matched to a gene: 8. Per the germline V gene, CDR1 is SGHAT and CDR2 is FQDESV (reference sequence). CDR3 loop: CASAKWEGNIQYF. The CDR3, as DNA: TGTGCCAGCGCAAAGTGGGAGGGGAACATTCAGTACTTC.

This chain connects TRBV29-1 to TRBJ2-3, with TRBD1 matching over 9 bases. J gave up 6 bases and V 8 bases, and 15 bases lay outside the gene matches. This CDR3 comprises 15 residues. The germline CDR1 and CDR2 sequences are SQVTM and ANQGSEA. The CDR3 is CSSTGTGRISDTQYF. The CDR3 DNA follows: TGCAGCTCAACCGGGACAGGGAGAATTTCCGATACGCAGTATTTT.

The chain joins TRBV27 to TRBJ2-5; possible D gene TRBD2, 6 bases. Germline CDR1 is MNHEY and CDR2 is SMNVEV (reference sequence). The CDR3 extends over 15 amino acids. V dropped 2 bases and J dropped 1 base, with 11 bases sitting between them. The CDR3 spells CASSLLGLTQETQYF. Written as DNA, the CDR3 is TGTGCCAGCAGTTTACTGGGACTTACCCAAGAGACCCAGTACTTC.